A single sample gave rise to the 3 T cell receptor gamma chains below, sequenced in a study of gamma delta lymphoproliferative disorders and STAT genes (dated by TCRdb to 2016 to 2018). For TCR sequencing, genomic DNA was taken from peripheral blood mononuclear cells isolated from both patients and controls. Libraries were constructed by multiplex PCR. TCRdb names Illumina MiSeq as the instrument used. TCRdb processed the public reads again with the CATT caller, after which rows with matching DNA were combined. Counted in this sample were around 2,000 gamma-chain clones; 7% of them appeared once. The ten most abundant clones make up over 55% of the sample. The sample consisted of blood. The receptor set was obtained from a human donor with gamma-delta T-cell large granular lymphocyte leukemia.

The sample holds a few counts of this clone. The genes are TRGV9 and TRGJ1 or TRGJ2. The J gene is absent in TCRdb and was assigned here via DNA matching to germline. There are 13 residues in the CDR3. Unmatched junction bases numbered 4, after V lost 1 base and J lost 4 bases. Germline CDR1 and CDR2: GITISATS and ISYDGTV (reference sequence). The CDR3 DNA is TGTGCCTTGTGGGAGGTACCGTATTATAAGAAACTCTTT. Its protein product is CALWEVPYYKKLF.

In its sample, this clone ranks as medium-sized. This sample also contains other DNA sequences that code for the same CDR3. The J gene is TRGJP, the V gene TRGV9. Assignment of the J gene here rests on matching the DNA to germline, because TCRdb gives none. The CDR3 consists of 18 residues. The V and J ends lost 2 bases and 8 bases, in that order; junction bases with no gene match: 12. CDR1 GITISATS and CDR2 ISYDGTV come from the germline V gene (reference sequence). The CDR3 loop is CALWEGNLFQLGKKIKVF. The CDR3 nucleotides are TGTGCCTTGTGGGAGGGGAACCTCTTCCAGTTGGGCAAAAAAATCAAGGTATTT.

This clone is termed medium-sized. The chain has TRGV8 and TRGJ1 or TRGJ2. No J gene is reported in TCRdb; it was inferred here by comparing the DNA with germline. CDR3 length: 11 residues. Germline V gene data show CDR1 as VENAVY and CDR2 as YDSYNSRV. The trim removed 3 bases at V and 9 bases at J, leaving 5 bases unmatched. The CDR3 loop is CATWDQGKKLF. CDR3 in DNA: TGTGCCACCTGGGATCAAGGTAAGAAACTCTTT.